This T cell receptor beta chain was obtained from a study of spatial heterogeneity in lung cancer. CDR3 length: 14 amino acids. Trimming removed 0 bases from V and 0 bases from J, with 8 bases in between. In germline, CDR1 is DFQATT, CDR2 SNEGSKA (reference sequence). Findings and caveats of the study: In tumors, expanded intratumoral alpha and beta TCR counts tracked mutation counts.

This clonotype is categorized as medium-sized. Its cognate antigen is unknown. Found in a library prepared for alpha chains, this beta chain is an off-target read, and its abundance has little meaning. The time point denotes: sample taken at primary tumor resection. TCRdb reprocessed the 5' RACE reads via MiXCR and lists one record per CDR3 protein. Found here are around 3,600 distinct CDR3 sequences, about 15% of them singletons; the top ten hold around 23%. Sequencing used lung tumor tissue, obtained at surgery. This receptor was identified in a female donor with early-stage non-small cell lung cancer. V and J are TRBV20-1 and TRBJ1-1, with a tentative D call TRBD1 (5 bases). DNA of the CDR3: TGCAGTGCTAGAGAACAGGACTTGAACACTGAAGCTTTCTTT. This gives the protein CSAREQDLNTEAFF.